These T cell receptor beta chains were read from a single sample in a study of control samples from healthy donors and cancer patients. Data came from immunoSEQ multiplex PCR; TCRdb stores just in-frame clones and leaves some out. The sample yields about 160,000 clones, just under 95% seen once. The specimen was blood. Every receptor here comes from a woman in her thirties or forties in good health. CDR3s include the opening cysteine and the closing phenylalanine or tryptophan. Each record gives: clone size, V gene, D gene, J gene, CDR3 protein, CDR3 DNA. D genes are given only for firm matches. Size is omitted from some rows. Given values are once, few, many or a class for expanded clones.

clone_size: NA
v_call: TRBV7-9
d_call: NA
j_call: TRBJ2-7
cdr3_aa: CASSLDQGYEQYF
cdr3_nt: TGTGCCAGCAGCCTAGATCAGGGCTACGAGCAGTACTTC

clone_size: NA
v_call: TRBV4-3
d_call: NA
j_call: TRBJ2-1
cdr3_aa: CASSQDHSARGYNEQFF
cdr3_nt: TGCGCCAGCAGCCAAGATCACTCGGCCAGAGGCTACAATGAGCAGTTCTTC

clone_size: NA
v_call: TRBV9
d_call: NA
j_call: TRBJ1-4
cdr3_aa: CASSGTSGTPSNDEKLFF
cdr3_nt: TGTGCCAGCAGCGGAACATCCGGGACCCCTAGCAATGATGAAAAACTGTTTTTT

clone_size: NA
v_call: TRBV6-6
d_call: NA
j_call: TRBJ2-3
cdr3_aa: CASSEVPPTDTQYF
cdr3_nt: TGTGCCAGCAGTGAGGTCCCCCCCACAGATACGCAGTATTTT

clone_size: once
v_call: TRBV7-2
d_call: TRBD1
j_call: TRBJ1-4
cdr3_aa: CASSSQGTGAEKLFF
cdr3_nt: TGTGCCAGCAGCTCCCAGGGGACAGGGGCTGAAAAACTGTTTTTT

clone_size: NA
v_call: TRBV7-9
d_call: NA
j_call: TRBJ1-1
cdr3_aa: CASSKGGTEAFF
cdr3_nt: TGTGCCAGCAGCAAGGGAGGAACTGAAGCTTTCTTT

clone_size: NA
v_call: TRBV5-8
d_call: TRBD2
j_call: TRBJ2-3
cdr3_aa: CASSPGTSGMDTQYF
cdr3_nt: TGTGCCAGCAGCCCGGGGACTAGCGGGATGGATACGCAGTATTTT

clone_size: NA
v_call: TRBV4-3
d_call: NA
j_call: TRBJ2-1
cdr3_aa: CASSQDTGFNEQFF
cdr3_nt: TGCGCCAGCAGCCAAGATACGGGGTTCAATGAGCAGTTCTTC

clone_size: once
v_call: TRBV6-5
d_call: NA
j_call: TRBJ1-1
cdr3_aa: CASSYVGQVVAFF
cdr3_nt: TGTGCCAGCAGTTACGTTGGGCAGGTTGTGGCTTTCTTT

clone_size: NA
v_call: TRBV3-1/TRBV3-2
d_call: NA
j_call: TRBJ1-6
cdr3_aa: CASSQGRRNNSPLHF
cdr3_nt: TGTGCCAGCAGCCAAGGCAGAAGGAATAATTCACCCCTCCACTTT

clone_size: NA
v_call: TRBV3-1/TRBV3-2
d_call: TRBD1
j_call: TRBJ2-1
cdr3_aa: CASSLRQGRHNEQFF
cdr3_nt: TGTGCCAGCAGCCTACGACAGGGTAGACACAATGAGCAGTTCTTC

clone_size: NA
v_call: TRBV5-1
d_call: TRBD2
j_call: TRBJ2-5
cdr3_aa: CASSFRTSGSSETQYF
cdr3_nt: TGCGCCAGCAGCTTCCGGACTAGCGGTTCTAGTGAGACCCAGTACTTC

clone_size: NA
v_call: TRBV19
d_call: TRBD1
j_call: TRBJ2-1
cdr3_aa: CASSTGTGIYNEQFF
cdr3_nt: TGTGCCAGTAGCACCGGGACAGGGATCTACAATGAGCAGTTCTTC

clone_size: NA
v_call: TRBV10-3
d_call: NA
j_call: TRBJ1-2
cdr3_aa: CAHRNTMNDGYTF
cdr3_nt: TGTGCCCACCGAAACACTATGAACGATGGCTACACCTTC

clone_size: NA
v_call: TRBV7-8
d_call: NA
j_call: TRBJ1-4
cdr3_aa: CASSLRPSPNEKLFF
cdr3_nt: TGTGCCAGCAGCCTCCGACCGAGCCCCAATGAAAAACTGTTTTTT

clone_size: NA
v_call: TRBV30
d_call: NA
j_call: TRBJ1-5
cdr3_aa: CAWTPRGRLNQPQHF
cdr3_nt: TGTGCCTGGACACCCCGAGGCAGACTCAATCAGCCCCAGCATTTT

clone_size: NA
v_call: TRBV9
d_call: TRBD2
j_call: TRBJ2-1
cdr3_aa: CASGLAGSYNEQFF
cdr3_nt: TGTGCCAGCGGCCTAGCGGGTTCCTACAATGAGCAGTTCTTC

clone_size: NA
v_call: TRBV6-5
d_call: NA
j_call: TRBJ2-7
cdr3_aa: CASSLAIFSYEQYF
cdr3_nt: TGTGCCAGCAGTCTAGCGATCTTCTCCTACGAGCAGTACTTC

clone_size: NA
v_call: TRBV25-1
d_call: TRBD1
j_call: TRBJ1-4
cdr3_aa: CASRHTGGPNEKLFF
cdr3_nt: TGTGCCAGCAGGCACACAGGGGGCCCTAATGAAAAACTGTTTTTT

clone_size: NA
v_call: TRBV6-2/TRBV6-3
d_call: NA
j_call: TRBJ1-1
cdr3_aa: CASSYPDNTEAFF
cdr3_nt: TGTGCCAGCAGTTACCCGGATAACACTGAAGCTTTCTTT

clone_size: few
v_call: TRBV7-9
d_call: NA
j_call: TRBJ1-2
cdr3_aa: CASSRMSMNGYTF
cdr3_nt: TGTGCCAGCAGCCGGATGTCAATGAATGGCTACACCTTC

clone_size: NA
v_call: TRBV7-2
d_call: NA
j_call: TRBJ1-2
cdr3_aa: CASSPQQGGGYTF
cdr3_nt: TGTGCCAGCAGCCCACAACAAGGAGGCGGCTACACCTTC

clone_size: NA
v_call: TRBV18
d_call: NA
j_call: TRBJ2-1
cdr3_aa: CASSPSGNNEQFF
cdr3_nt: TGTGCCAGCTCACCATCAGGTAACAATGAGCAGTTCTTC

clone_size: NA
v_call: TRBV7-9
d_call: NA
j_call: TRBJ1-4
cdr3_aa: CASSSGDLQTNEKLFF
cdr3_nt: TGTGCCAGCAGCTCCGGAGACCTCCAAACTAATGAAAAACTGTTTTTT

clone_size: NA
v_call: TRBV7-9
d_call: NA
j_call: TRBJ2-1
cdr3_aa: CASSFGGHRDNEQFF
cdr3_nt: TGTGCCAGCAGCTTCGGGGGGCATCGAGACAATGAGCAGTTCTTC

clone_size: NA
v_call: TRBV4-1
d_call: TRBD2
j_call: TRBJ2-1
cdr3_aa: CASSHTAGDNEQFF
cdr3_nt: TGCGCCAGCAGCCATACAGCGGGAGACAATGAGCAGTTCTTC

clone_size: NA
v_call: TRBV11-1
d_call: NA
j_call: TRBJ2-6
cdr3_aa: CASSFGAHSGANVLTF
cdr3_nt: TGTGCCAGCAGCTTCGGTGCCCACTCTGGGGCCAACGTCCTGACTTTC

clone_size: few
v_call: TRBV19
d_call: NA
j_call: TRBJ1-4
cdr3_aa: CASTSRAGEKLFF
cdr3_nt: TGTGCCAGTACATCCAGGGCTGGTGAAAAACTGTTTTTT

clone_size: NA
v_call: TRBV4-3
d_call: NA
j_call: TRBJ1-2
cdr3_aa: CASSQDFYGYTF
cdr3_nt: TGCGCCAGCAGCCAAGATTTCTATGGCTACACCTTC

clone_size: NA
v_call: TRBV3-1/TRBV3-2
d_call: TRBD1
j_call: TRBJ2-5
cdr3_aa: CASSPSEQGQETQYF
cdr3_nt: TGTGCCAGCAGCCCCTCCGAACAGGGGCAAGAGACCCAGTACTTC

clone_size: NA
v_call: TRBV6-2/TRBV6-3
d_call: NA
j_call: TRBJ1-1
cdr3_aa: CASSYSPGNTEAFF
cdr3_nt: TGTGCCAGCAGTTACTCTCCGGGGAACACTGAAGCTTTCTTT

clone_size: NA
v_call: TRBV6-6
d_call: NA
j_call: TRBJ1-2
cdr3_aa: CASSYGENYGYTF
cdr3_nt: TGTGCCAGCAGTTATGGCGAGAACTATGGCTACACCTTC

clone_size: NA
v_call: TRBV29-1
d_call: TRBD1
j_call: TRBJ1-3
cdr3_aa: CSPRPGQGAPISGNTIYF
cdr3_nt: TGCAGCCCTCGTCCGGGACAGGGGGCACCCATCTCTGGAAACACCATATATTTT

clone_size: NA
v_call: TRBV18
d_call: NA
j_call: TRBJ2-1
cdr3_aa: CASSPGWDEQFF
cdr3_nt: TGTGCCAGCTCACCCGGTTGGGATGAGCAGTTCTTC

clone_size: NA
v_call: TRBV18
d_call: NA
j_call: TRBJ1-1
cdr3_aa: CASSPIRDTEAFF
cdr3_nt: TGTGCCAGCTCCCCCATCCGGGACACTGAAGCTTTCTTT

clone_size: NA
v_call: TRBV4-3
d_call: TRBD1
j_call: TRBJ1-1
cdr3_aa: CASSQTGYTEAFF
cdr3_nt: TGCGCCAGCAGCCAGACAGGGTACACTGAAGCTTTCTTT

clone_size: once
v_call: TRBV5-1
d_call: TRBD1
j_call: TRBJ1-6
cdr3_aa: CASSWDSNSPLHF
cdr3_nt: TGCGCCAGCAGCTGGGACAGCAATTCACCCCTCCACTTT

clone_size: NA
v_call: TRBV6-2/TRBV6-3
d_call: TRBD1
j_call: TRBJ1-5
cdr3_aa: CASSHNLKTGGNQPQHF
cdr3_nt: TGTGCCAGCAGTCATAACCTGAAGACAGGGGGCAATCAGCCCCAGCATTTT

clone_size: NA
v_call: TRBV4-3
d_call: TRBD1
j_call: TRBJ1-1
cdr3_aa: CASSYGTGNTEAFF
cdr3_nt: TGCGCCAGCAGCTACGGGACAGGAAACACTGAAGCTTTCTTT

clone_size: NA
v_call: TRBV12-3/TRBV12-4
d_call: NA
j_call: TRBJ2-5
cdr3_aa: CASSLAAETQYF
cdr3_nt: TGTGCCAGCAGTTTAGCCGCTGAGACCCAGTACTTC

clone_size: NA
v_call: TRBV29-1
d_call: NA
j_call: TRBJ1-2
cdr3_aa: CSVRKSGVGYTF
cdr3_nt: TGCAGCGTTCGAAAGTCCGGGGTCGGCTACACCTTC

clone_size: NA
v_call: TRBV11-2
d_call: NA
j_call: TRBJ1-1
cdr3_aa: CASSHTRGNTEAFF
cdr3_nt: TGTGCCAGCAGCCATACGCGGGGGAACACTGAAGCTTTCTTT

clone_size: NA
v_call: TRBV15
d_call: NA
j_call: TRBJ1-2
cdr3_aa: CATSAGGDYGYTF
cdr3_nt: TGTGCCACCAGCGCAGGCGGGGACTATGGCTACACCTTC

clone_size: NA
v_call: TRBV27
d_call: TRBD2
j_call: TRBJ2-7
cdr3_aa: CASSAGEYEQYF
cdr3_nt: TGTGCCAGCAGTGCGGGAGAGTACGAGCAGTACTTC

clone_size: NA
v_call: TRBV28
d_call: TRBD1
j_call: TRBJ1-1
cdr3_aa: CASASRGRGDTEAFF
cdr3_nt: TGTGCCAGCGCATCCAGGGGGCGCGGGGACACTGAAGCTTTCTTT

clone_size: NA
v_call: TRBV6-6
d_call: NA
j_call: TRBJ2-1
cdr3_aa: CASRPDIRSSYNEQFF
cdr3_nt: TGTGCCAGCAGACCTGACATACGTAGCTCCTACAATGAGCAGTTCTTC

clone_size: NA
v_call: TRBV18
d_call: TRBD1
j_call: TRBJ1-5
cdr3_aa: CASSPYRGGQPQHF
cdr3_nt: TGTGCCAGCTCACCATACAGGGGCGGTCAGCCCCAGCATTTT

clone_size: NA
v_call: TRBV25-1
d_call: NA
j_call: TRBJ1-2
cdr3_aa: CASSLNWYYGYTF
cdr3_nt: TGTGCCAGCAGTCTCAACTGGTACTATGGCTACACCTTC

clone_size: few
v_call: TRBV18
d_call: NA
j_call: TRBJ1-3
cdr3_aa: CASSPGNSPGNTIYF
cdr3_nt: TGTGCCAGCTCACCCGGGAACAGTCCGGGAAACACCATATATTTT

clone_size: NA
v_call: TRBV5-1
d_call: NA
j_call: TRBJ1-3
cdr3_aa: CASSLAGGGFGNTIYF
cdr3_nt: TGCGCCAGCAGCTTGGCTGGCGGGGGATTTGGAAACACCATATATTTT

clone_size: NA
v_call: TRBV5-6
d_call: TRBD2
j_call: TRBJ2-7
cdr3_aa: CASSLSGSWTYEQYF
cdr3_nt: TGTGCCAGCAGCCTTAGCGGGAGTTGGACCTACGAGCAGTACTTC

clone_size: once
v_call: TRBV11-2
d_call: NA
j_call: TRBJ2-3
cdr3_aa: CASSQRRRVSTDTQYF
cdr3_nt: TGTGCCAGCAGCCAACGGAGGAGGGTGTCCACAGATACGCAGTATTTT

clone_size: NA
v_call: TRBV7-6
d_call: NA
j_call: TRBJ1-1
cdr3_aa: CASSLASVQTNAEAFF
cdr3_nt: TGTGCCAGCAGCTTAGCGTCAGTACAGACCAACGCTGAAGCTTTCTTT

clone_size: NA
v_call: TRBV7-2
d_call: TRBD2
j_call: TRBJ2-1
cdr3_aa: CASSLAGGLSHGEQFF
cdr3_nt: TGTGCCAGCAGCTTAGCGGGAGGGCTGTCGCACGGTGAGCAGTTCTTC

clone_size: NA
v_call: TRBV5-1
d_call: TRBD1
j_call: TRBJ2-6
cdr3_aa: CASRTGTGSLHSGANVLTF
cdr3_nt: TGCGCCAGCAGAACCGGGACAGGGTCCCTCCACTCTGGGGCCAACGTCCTGACTTTC